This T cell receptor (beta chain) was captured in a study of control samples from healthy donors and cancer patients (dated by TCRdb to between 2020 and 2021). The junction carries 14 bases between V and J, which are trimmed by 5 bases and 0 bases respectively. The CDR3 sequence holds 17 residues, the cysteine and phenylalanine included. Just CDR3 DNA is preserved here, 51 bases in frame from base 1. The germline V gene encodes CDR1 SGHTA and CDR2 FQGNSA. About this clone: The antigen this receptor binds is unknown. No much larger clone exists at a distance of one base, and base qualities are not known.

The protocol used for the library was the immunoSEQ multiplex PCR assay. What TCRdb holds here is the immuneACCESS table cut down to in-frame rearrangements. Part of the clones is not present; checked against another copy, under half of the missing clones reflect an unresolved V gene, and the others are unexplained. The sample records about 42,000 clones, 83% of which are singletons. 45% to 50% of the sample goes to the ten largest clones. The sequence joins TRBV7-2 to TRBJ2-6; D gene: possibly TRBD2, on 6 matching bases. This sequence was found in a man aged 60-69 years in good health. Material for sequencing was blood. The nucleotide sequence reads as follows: TGTGCCAGCAGCATCCCGGGACTCAGCTCTGGGGCCAACGTCCTGACTTTC. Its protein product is CASSIPGLSSGANVLTF.